This entry lists 3 T cell receptor beta chains sequenced from one sample in a study of T cells in Graves' hyperthyroidism and ophthalmopathy (dated by TCRdb to between 2018 and 2021). The library relied on multiplex PCR. Sequenced on an Illumina HiSeq 2000. The TCR beta CDR3 regions were amplified from RNA transcripts. The TCR CDR3 was subjected to a first round of RT-PCR using the HTBI primer set and the Qiagen OneStep RT-PCR kit. TCRdb applied fastp at Q25 and MiXCR to the public reads, then kept only in-frame beta chains. Each CDR3 protein appears once, grouped with its most common genes and DNA. The sample contains about 420,000 distinct CDR3 sequences, less than 20% of them found a single time. The top ten constitute less than 15% of the sample. Sequenced input: blood. The receptors were sampled from a woman between 18 and 30 years old with Graves' hyperthyroidism.

This clonotype came up a few times. This chain joins TRBV7-2 and TRBJ2-5, with D perhaps TRBD1 or TRBD2 (5 bases each). The CDR3 has 15 residues. Trimming shortened V by 0 bases and J by 1 base, and 9 bases separated the two germline ends. CDR1 and CDR2 (germline): SGHTA, FQGNSA. The CDR3 region has the DNA TGTGCCAGCAGCTTAGCTTCTGGGGGCCAAGAGACCCAGTACTTC. Its translation is CASSLASGGQETQYF.

This rearrangement joins TRBV7-8 to TRBJ2-7; 8 bases map to TRBD2. Unmatched junction bases numbered 9, after V lost 4 bases and J lost 4 bases. CDR3 size: 15 residues. Germline V gene lookup returns CDR1 SGHVS and CDR2 FQNEAQ. As DNA, the CDR3 is TGTGCCAGCAGCTCCAAGCGGGAGTATGTGTACGAGCAGTACTTC. Protein: CASSSKREYVYEQYF.

In its sample, this clonotype was seen many times. The chain joins TRBV11-2 to TRBJ1-2, with no clear D. Germline assignment: CDR1 SGHAT and CDR2 FQNNGV. Trimming stripped 0 bases from V and 6 bases from J, with 11 bases between. This CDR3 has 14 amino acids. CDR3 in DNA: TGTGCCAGCAGCTTAGATCGGTCCTTCGATGGCTACACCTTC. Its protein is CASSLDRSFDGYTF. Drawing the rest from reference TRBV11-2 and TRBJ1-2, the complete variable domain is EAGVAQSPRYKIIEKRQSVAFWCNPISGHATLYWYQQILGQGPKLLIQFQNNGVVDDSQLPKDRFSAERLKGVDSTLKIQPAKLEDSAVYLCASSLDRSFDGYTFGSGTRLTVV.